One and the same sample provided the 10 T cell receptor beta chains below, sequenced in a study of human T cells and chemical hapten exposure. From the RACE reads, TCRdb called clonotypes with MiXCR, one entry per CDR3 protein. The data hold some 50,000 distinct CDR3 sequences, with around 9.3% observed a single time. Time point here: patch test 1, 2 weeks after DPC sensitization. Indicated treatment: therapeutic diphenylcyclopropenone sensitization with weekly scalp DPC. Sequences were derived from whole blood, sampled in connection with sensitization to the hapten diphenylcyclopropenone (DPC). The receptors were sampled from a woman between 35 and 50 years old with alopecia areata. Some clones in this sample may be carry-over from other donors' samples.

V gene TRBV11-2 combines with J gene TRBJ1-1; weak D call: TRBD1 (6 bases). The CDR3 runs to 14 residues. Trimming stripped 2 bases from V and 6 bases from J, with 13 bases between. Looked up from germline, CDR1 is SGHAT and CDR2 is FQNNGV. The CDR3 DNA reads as TGTGCCAGCAGCTTAATGCAGGGGAGATCTGAAGCTTTCTTT. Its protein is CASSLMQGRSEAFF. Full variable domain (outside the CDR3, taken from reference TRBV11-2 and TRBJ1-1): EAGVAQSPRYKIIEKRQSVAFWCNPISGHATLYWYQQILGQGPKLLIQFQNNGVVDDSQLPKDRFSAERLKGVDSTLKIQPAKLEDSAVYLCASSLMQGRSEAFFGQGTRLTVV.

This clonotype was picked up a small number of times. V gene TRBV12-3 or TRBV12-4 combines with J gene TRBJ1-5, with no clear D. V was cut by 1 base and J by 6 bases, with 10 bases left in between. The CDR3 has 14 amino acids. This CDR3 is CASSLGQAGQPQHF. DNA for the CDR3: TGTGCCAGCAGTTTAGGGCAGGCCGGTCAGCCCCAGCATTTT.

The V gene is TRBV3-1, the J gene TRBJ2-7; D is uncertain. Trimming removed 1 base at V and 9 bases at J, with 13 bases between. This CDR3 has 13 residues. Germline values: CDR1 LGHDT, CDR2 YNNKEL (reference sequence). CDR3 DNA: TGTGCCAGCAGCCAAGCTTCGAATACGAGGCAGTACTTC. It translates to CASSQASNTRQYF.

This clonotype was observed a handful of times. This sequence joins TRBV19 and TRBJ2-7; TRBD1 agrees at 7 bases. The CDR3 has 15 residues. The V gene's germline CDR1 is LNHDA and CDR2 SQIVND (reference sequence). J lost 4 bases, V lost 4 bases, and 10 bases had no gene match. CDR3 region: CASSTITGTDYEQYF. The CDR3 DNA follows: TGTGCCAGTAGTACCATAACCGGGACAGATTACGAGCAGTACTTC.

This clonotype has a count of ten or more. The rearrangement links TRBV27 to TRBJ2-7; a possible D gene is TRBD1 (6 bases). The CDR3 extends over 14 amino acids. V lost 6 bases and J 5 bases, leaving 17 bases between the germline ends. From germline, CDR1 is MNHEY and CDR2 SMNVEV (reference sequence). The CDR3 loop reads CASRDYRARHEQYF. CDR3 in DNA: TGTGCCAGCAGAGACTACAGGGCCCGCCACGAGCAGTACTTC.

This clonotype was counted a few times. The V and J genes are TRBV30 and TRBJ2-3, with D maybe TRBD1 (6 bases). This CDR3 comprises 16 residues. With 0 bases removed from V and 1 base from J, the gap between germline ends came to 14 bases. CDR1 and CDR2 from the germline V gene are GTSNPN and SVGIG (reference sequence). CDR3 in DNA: TGTGCCTGGAGTGTGGGCCGGGACACCGGCACAGATACGCAGTATTTT. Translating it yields CAWSVGRDTGTDTQYF.

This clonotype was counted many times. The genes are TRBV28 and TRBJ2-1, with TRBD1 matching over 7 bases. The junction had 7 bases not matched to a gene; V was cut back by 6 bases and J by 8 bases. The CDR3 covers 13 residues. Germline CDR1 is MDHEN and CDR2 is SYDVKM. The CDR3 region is CASRDRFGDEQFF. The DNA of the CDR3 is TGTGCCAGCAGGGACAGGTTTGGGGATGAGCAGTTCTTC.

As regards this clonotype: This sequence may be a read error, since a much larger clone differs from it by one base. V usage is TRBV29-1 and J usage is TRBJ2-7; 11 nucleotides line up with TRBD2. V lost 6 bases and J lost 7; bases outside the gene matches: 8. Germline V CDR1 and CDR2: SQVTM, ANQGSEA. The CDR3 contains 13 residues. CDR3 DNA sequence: TGCAGCGTGGATGGGACTAGCGGTCTGGAGCAGTACTTC. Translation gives CSVDGTSGLEQYF.

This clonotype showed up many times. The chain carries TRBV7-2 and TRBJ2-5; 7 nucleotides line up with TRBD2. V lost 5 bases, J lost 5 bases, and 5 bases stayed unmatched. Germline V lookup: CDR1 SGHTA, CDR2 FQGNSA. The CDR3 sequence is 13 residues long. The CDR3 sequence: CASSLRGEETQYF. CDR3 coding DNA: TGTGCCAGCAGCCTCCGGGGGGAGGAGACCCAGTACTTC.

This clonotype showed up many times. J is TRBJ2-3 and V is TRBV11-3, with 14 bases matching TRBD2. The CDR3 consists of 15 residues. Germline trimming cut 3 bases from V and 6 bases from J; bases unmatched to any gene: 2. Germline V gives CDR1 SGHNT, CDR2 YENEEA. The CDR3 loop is CASSLGLAGADTQYF. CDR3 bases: TGTGCCAGCAGCTTGGGACTAGCGGGGGCGGATACGCAGTATTTT.